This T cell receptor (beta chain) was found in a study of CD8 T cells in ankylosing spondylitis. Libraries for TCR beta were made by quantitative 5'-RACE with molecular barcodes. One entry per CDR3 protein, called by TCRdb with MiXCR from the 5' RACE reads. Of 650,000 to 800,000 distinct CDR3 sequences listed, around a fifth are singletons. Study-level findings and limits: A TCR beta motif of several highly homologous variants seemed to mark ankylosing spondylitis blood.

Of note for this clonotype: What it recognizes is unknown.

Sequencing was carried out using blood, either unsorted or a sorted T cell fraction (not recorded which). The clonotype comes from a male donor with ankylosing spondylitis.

CDR3 DNA sequence: TGTGCCAGCAGACCAGTTCGGGGACAGGGGGCGCTTGGCTACACCTTC. Encoded protein: CASRPVRGQGALGYTF. The chain carries TRBV7-9 and TRBJ1-2; the match to TRBD1 covers 12 bases. V lost 6 bases and J lost 7; bases outside the gene matches: 12. This CDR3 has 16 amino acids. Germline V CDR1 and CDR2: SEHNR, FQNEAQ (reference sequence). Combining the CDR3 with reference TRBV7-9 and TRBJ1-2 gives the whole variable domain DTGVSQNPRHKITKRGQNVTFRCDPISEHNRLYWYRQTLGQGPEFLTYFQNEAQLEKSRLLSDRFSAERPKGSFSTLEIQRTEQGDSAMYLCASRPVRGQGALGYTFGSGTRLTVV.